The source of this T cell receptor beta chain is a study of shared clonotypes between healthy human individuals. Turning to the study itself: For every donor, three CD4 naive, three CD4 memory, two CD8 naive and one CD8 memory plates were used.

The naive CD8 fraction comprised CD45RO-negative cells positively selected for CCR7 and excluded terminally differentiated effector memory CD45RA+ cells. Germline V gene lookup returns CDR1 SGHNT and CDR2 YYREEE (reference sequence). This CDR3 has 19 residues. V lost 3 bases and J lost 2; bases outside the gene matches: 9. The assay was immunoSEQ multiplex PCR, and TCRdb's table has in-frame clones only and misses some. The table lists over 2 million clones, approximately 94% of them singletons, with approximately 1.2% in the top ten. The chain links TRBV5-4 to TRBJ1-6, with 12 bases lining up with TRBD1. The clonotype comes from a young man in good health. Source material: naive CD8+ T cells sorted from blood. For the CDR3, the DNA is TGTGCCAGCAGCTGGGGCGGGACAGGGGGCAACGCCTATAATTCACCCCTCCACTTT. Translating it yields CASSWGGTGGNAYNSPLHF. Drawing the rest from reference TRBV5-4 and TRBJ1-6, the complete variable domain is ETGVTQSPTHLIKTRGQQVTLRCSSQSGHNTVSWYQQALGQGPQFIFQYYREEENGRGNFPPRFSGLQFPNYSSELNVNALELDDSALYLCASSWGGTGGNAYNSPLHFGNGTRLTVT.